The T cell receptor beta chain under discussion was sequenced for a study of CD8 T cells in ankylosing spondylitis. For TCR beta, libraries came from quantitative 5'-RACE with molecular barcodes. From the 5' RACE reads, TCRdb called clonotypes with MiXCR, one entry per CDR3 protein. The sample lists about 90,000 distinct CDR3 sequences, approximately 30% seen once, with roughly 59% in the top ten. The CDR3 has 15 amino acids. V was trimmed by 0 bases and J by 0 bases, leaving 9 bases between them. Germline V gene lookup returns CDR1 SGHDT and CDR2 YYEEEE. The sequence derives from a male donor with ankylosing spondylitis or in good health (not recorded which). The sample was blood, either unsorted or a sorted T cell fraction (not recorded which). The chain carries TRBV5-6 and TRBJ1-1, with D unclear. The CDR3 spells CASSLEGWVNTEAFF. The CDR3 region has the DNA TGTGCCAGCAGCTTGGAAGGTTGGGTGAACACTGAAGCTTTCTTT.